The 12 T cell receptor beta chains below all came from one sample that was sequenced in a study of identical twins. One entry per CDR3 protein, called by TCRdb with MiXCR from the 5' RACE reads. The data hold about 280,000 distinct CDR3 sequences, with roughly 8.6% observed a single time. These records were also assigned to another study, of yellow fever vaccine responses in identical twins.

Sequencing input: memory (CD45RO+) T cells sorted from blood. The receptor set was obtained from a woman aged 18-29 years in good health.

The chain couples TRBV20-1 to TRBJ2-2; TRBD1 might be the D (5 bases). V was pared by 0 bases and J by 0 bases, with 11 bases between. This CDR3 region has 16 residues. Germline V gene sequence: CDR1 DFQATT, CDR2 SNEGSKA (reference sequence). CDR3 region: CSARDPDTANTGELFF. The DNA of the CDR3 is TGCAGTGCTAGAGATCCGGACACGGCGAACACCGGGGAGCTGTTTTTT.

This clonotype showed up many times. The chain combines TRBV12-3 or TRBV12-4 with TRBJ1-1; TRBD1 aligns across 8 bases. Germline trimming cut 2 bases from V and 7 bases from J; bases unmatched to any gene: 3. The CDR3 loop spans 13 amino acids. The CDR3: CASSLSGGGEAFF. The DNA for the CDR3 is TGTGCCAGCAGTTTATCAGGGGGCGGTGAAGCTTTCTTT.

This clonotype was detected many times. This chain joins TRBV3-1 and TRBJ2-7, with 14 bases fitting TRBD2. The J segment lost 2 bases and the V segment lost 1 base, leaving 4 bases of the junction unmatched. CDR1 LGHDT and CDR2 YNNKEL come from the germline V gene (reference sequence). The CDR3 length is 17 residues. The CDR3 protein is CASSQVPGLAGAYEQYF. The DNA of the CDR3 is TGTGCCAGCAGCCAAGTCCCGGGACTAGCGGGAGCCTACGAGCAGTACTTC.

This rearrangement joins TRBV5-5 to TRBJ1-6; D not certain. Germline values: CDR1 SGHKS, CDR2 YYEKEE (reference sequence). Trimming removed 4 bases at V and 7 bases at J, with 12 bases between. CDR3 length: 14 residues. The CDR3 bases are TGTGCCAGCAGCCCACAGACGGGAAATTCACCCCTCCACTTT. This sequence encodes CASSPQTGNSPLHF.

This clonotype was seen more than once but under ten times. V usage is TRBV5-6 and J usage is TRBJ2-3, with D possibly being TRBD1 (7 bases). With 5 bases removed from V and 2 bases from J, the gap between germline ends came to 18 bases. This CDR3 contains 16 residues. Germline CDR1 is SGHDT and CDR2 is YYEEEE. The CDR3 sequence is CASRQGGGGNTDTQYF. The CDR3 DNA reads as TGTGCCAGCAGACAAGGGGGCGGCGGGAACACAGATACGCAGTATTTT. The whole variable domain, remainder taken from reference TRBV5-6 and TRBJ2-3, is DAGVTQSPTHLIKTRGQQVTLRCSPKSGHDTVSWYQQALGQGPQFIFQYYEEEERQRGNFPDRFSGHQFPNYSSELNVNALLLGDSALYLCASRQGGGGNTDTQYFGPGTRLTVL.

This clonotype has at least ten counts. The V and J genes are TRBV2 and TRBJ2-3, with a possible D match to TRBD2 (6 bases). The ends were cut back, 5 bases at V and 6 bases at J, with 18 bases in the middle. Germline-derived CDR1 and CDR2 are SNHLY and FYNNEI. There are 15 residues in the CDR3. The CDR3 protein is CASSPGRTQGDTQYF. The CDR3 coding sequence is TGTGCCAGCAGTCCCGGGAGAACCCAGGGTGATACGCAGTATTTT.

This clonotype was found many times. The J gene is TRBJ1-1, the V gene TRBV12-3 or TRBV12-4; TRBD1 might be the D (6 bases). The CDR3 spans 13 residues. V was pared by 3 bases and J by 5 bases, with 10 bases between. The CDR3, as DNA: TGTGCCAGCAGTTTCAGGGGCGGTACTGAAGCTTTCTTT. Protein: CASSFRGGTEAFF.

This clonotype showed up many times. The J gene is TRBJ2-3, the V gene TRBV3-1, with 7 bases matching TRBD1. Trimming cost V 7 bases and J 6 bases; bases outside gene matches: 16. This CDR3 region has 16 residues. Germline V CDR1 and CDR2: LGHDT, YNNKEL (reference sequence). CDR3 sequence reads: CASTNVQGSYLDTQYF. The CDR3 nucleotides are TGTGCCAGCACCAACGTACAGGGGAGTTATCTGGATACGCAGTATTTT.

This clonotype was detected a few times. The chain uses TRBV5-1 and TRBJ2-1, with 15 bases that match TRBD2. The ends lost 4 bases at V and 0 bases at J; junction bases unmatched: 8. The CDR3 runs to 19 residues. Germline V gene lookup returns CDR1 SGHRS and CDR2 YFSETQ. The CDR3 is CASSRLRTSGGASYNEQFF. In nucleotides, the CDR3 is TGCGCCAGCAGCAGGCTGCGGACTAGCGGGGGGGCCTCCTACAATGAGCAGTTCTTC. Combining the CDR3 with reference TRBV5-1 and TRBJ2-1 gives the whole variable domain KAGVTQTPRYLIKTRGQQVTLSCSPISGHRSVSWYQQTPGQGLQFLFEYFSETQRNKGNFPGRFSGRQFSNSRSEMNVSTLELGDSALYLCASSRLRTSGGASYNEQFFGPGTRLTVL.

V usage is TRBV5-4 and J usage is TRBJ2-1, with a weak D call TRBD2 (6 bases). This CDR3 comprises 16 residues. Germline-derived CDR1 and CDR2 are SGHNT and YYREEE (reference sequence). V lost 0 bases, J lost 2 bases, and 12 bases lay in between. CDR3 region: CASSLVAGSPYNEQFF. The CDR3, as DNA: TGTGCCAGCAGCTTGGTGGCGGGATCGCCCTACAATGAGCAGTTCTTC.

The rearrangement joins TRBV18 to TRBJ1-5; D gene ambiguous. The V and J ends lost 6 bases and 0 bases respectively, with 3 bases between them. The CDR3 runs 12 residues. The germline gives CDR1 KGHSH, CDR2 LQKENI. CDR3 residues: CASSVSNQPQHF. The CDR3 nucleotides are TGTGCCAGCTCGGTTAGCAATCAGCCCCAGCATTTT.

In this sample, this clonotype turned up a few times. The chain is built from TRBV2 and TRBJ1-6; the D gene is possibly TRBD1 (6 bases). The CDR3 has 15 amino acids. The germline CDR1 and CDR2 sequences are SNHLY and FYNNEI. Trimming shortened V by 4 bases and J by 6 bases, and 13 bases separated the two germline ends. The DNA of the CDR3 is TGTGCCAGCAGTGTGCAGGGGCCGATTAATTCACCCCTCCACTTT. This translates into CASSVQGPINSPLHF.